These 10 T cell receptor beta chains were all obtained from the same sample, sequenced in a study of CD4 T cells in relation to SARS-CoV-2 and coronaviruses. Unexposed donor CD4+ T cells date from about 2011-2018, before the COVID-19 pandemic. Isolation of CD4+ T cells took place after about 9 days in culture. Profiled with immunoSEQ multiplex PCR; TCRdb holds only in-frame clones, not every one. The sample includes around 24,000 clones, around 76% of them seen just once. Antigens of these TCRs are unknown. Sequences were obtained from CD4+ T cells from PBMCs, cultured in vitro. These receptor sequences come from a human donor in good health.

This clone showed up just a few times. The CDR3 sequence: CASSSRYGQYF. DNA for the CDR3: TGTGCCAGCAGCTCTAGATACGGGCAGTATTTT. The V gene is TRBV7-8, the J gene TRBJ2-3, with D unresolved. Germline V lookup: CDR1 SGHVS, CDR2 FQNEAQ. This CDR3 comprises 11 residues. Trimming shortened V by 4 bases and J by 11 bases, and 10 bases separated the two germline ends.

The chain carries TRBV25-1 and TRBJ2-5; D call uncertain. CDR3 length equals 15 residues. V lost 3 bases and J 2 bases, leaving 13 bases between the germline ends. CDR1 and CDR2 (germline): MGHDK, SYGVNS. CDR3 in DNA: TGTGCCAGCAGTGAGTGGGCAGTCGATCAAGAGACCCAGTACTTC. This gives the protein CASSEWAVDQETQYF.

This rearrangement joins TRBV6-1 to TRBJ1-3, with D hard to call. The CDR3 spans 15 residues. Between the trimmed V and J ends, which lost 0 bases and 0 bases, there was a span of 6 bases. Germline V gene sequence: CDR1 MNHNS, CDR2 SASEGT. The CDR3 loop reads CASSEAPTSGNTIYF. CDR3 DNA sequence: TGTGCCAGCAGTGAAGCTCCCACCTCTGGAAACACCATATATTTT.

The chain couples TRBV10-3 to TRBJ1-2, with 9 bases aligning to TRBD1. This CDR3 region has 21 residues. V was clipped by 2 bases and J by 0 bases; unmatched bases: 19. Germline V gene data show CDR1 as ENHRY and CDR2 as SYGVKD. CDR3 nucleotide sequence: TGTGCCATCAGTGAGCCAATGGGACAGGGAATCCCTAATTTCCCTAACTATGGCTACACCTTC. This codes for CAISEPMGQGIPNFPNYGYTF.

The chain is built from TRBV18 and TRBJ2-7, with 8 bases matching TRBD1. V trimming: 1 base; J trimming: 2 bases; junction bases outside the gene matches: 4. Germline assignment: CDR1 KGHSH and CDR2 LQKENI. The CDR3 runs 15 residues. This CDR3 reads CASSPRQGTPYEQYF. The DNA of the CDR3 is TGTGCCAGCTCACCACGACAGGGGACACCCTACGAGCAGTACTTC.

The CDR3 is CASSQMGQYNEQFF. The DNA of the CDR3 is TGTGCCAGCAGCCAAATGGGACAGTACAATGAGCAGTTCTTC. The chain links TRBV14 to TRBJ2-1; 7 bases map to TRBD1. Trimming at V came to 2 bases and at J to 4 bases, leaving 2 bases not matched to a gene. The CDR3 runs to 14 residues. CDR1 SGHDN and CDR2 FVKESK come from the germline V gene.

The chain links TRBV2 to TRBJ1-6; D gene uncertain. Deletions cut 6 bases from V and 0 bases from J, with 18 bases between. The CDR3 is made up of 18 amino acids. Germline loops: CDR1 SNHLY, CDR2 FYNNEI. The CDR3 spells CASRGGPNSSSYNSPLHF. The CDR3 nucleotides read TGTGCCAGCAGGGGAGGGCCAAATAGCAGCTCCTATAATTCACCCCTCCACTTT. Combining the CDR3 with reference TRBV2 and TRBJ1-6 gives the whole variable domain EPEVTQTPSHQVTQMGQEVILRCVPISNHLYFYWYRQILGQKVEFLVSFYNNEISEKSEIFDDQFSVERPDGSNFTLKIRSTKLEDSAMYFCASRGGPNSSSYNSPLHFGNGTRLTVT.

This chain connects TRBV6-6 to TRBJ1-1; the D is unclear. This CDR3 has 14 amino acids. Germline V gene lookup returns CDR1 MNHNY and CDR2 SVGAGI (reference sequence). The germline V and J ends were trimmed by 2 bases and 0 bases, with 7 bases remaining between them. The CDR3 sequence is CASSYGQMNTEAFF. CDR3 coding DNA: TGTGCCAGCAGTTACGGGCAAATGAACACTGAAGCTTTCTTT.

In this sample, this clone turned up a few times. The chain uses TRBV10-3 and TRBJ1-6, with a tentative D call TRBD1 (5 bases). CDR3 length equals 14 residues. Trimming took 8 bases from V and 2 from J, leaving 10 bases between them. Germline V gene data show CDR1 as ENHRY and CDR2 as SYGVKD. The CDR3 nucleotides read TGTGCCATCGGGGGACCGACCTATAATTCACCCCTCCACTTT. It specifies CAIGGPTYNSPLHF.

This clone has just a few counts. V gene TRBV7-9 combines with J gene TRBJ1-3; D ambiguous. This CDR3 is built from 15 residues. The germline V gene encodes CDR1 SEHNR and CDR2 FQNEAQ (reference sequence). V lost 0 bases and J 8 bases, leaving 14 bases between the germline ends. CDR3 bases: TGTGCCAGCAGCTTAGCTCCGGCCCTAGAGGACACCATATATTTT. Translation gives CASSLAPALEDTIYF.